This is a list of T cell receptor beta chains from one sample in a study of regulatory T cells in long-lasting Graves disease. TCRdb re-called the multiplex PCR reads with MiXCR, one entry per CDR3 protein. Of under 300,000 distinct CDR3 sequences listed, 18% are singletons. The sequences come from peripheral blood mononuclear cells (PBMCs), collected at new diagnosis, from a patient treated with antithyroid drugs. The receptors originated from a female donor with Graves disease. Both conserved end residues are part of each CDR3. A D gene is named only where the DNA matches it firmly. The size of a clone is reported for some rows only, either as once, few or many, or as a class for expanded clones.

CDR3 protein: CASSQYTLDYGYTF; CDR3 DNA: TGTGCCAGCAGTCAGTACACGTTGGACTATGGCTACACCTTC; CDR3 length: 14; V gene: TRBV6-2/TRBV6-3; clone size: many; D gene: .; J gene: TRBJ1-2
CDR3 protein: CASSPERDRNEQYF; CDR3 DNA: TGCGCCAGCAGCCCCGAGCGGGATCGAAACGAGCAGTACTTC; CDR3 length: 14; V gene: TRBV5-1; clone size: many; D gene: TRBD2; J gene: TRBJ2-7
CDR3 protein: CASNRLAGYEQFF; CDR3 DNA: TGTGCCAGCAACAGACTAGCGGGCTATGAGCAGTTCTTC; CDR3 length: 13; V gene: TRBV2; clone size: many; D gene: TRBD2; J gene: TRBJ2-1
CDR3 protein: CASSEVDEQYF; CDR3 DNA: TGTGCCAGCAGTGAAGTGGACGAGCAGTACTTC; CDR3 length: 11; V gene: TRBV6-1; clone size: .; D gene: .; J gene: TRBJ2-7
CDR3 protein: CAWSFGGLGKNIQYF; CDR3 DNA: TGTGCCTGGAGTTTCGGGGGGCTTGGCAAAAACATTCAGTACTTC; CDR3 length: 15; V gene: TRBV30; clone size: many; D gene: .; J gene: TRBJ2-4
CDR3 protein: CASSSRPGANEKLFF; CDR3 DNA: TGTGCCAGCAGTTCCCGCCCTGGGGCTAATGAAAAACTGTTTTTT; CDR3 length: 15; V gene: TRBV6-5; clone size: .; D gene: .; J gene: TRBJ1-4
CDR3 protein: CATSDGGTVYGYTF; CDR3 DNA: TGTGCCACCAGTGATGGAGGGACGGTCTATGGCTACACCTTC; CDR3 length: 14; V gene: TRBV24-1; clone size: .; D gene: .; J gene: TRBJ1-2
CDR3 protein: CASSGIGAGGYGYTF; CDR3 DNA: TGTGCCAGTAGTGGTATAGGGGCAGGAGGCTATGGCTACACCTTC; CDR3 length: 15; V gene: TRBV19; clone size: many; D gene: .; J gene: TRBJ1-2
CDR3 protein: CASRILAGVGYEQFF; CDR3 DNA: TGTGCCAGTAGGATACTAGCGGGAGTTGGGTATGAGCAGTTCTTC; CDR3 length: 15; V gene: TRBV19; clone size: many; D gene: TRBD2; J gene: TRBJ2-1
CDR3 protein: CATRGGPRYEQYF; CDR3 DNA: TGTGCCACCAGGGGCGGACCCCGCTACGAGCAGTACTTC; CDR3 length: 13; V gene: TRBV19; clone size: many; D gene: .; J gene: TRBJ2-7
CDR3 protein: CASSPRRTSAEETQYF; CDR3 DNA: TGTGCCAGCAGCCCGCGGCGGACTAGCGCCGAAGAGACCCAGTACTTC; CDR3 length: 16; V gene: TRBV11-2; clone size: many; D gene: TRBD2; J gene: TRBJ2-5
CDR3 protein: CASSLRTAFSGNTIYF; CDR3 DNA: TGTGCCAGCAGCCTCCGGACGGCATTCTCTGGAAACACCATATATTTT; CDR3 length: 16; V gene: TRBV28; clone size: .; D gene: .; J gene: TRBJ1-3
CDR3 protein: CASNGGSNQPQHF; CDR3 DNA: TGTGCCAGCAATGGGGGGAGCAATCAGCCCCAGCATTTT; CDR3 length: 13; V gene: TRBV2; clone size: many; D gene: .; J gene: TRBJ1-5
CDR3 protein: CSARSLAGAYNEQFF; CDR3 DNA: TGCAGTGCTAGATCCTTAGCGGGAGCTTACAATGAGCAGTTCTTC; CDR3 length: 15; V gene: TRBV20-1; clone size: few; D gene: TRBD2; J gene: TRBJ2-1